This T cell receptor (beta chain) was recovered during a study of shared clonotypes between healthy human individuals. Study observations and caveats: Genetic and exposure-history diversity was limited by the small donor number.

This clone was seen just once. Its cognate antigen is unknown. Some clones are missing from TCRdb's copy, which holds only in-frame ones; the method was immunoSEQ multiplex PCR. The data hold some 2.1 million clones, with roughly 95% observed a single time. Germline-derived CDR1 and CDR2 are MNHNS and SASEGT. V lost 6 bases to trimming and J lost 0 bases, with 9 bases between them. This CDR3 has 14 amino acids. Specimen: naive CD4+ T cells sorted from blood. The subset: CD45RA+ positively selected. The chain is built from TRBV6-1 and TRBJ1-5, with D hard to call. This sequence was found in a man aged 18-30 years in good health. The CDR3 DNA follows: TGTGCCAGCAGAGGAGCGTATAGCAATCAGCCCCAGCATTTT. It codes for CASRGAYSNQPQHF.